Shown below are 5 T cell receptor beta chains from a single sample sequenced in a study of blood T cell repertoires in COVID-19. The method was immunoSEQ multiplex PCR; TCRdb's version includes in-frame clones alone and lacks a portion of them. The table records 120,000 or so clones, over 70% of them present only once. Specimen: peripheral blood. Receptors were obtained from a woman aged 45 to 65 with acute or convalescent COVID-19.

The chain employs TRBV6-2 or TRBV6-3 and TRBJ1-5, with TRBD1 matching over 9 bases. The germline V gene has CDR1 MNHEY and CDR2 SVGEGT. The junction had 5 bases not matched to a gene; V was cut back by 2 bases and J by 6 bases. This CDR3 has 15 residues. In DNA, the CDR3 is TGTGCCAGCAGTTACCCCGGGACAGGGTTTCAGCCCCAGCATTTT. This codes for CASSYPGTGFQPQHF.

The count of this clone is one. CDR3 amino acids: CASSYYSDTEAFF. CDR3 in DNA: TGTGCCAGCAGTTATTACAGTGACACTGAAGCTTTCTTT. This chain connects TRBV6-1 to TRBJ1-1; no clear D. V dropped 5 bases and J dropped 3 bases, with 10 bases sitting between them. This CDR3 contains 13 residues. The germline V gene encodes CDR1 MNHNS and CDR2 SASEGT.

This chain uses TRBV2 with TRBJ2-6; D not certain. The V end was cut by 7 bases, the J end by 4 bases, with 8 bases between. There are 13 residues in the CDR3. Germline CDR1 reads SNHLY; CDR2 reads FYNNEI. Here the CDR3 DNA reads TGTGCCAGCACTTCCCAGGGGGCCAACGTCCTGACTTTC. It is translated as CASTSQGANVLTF.

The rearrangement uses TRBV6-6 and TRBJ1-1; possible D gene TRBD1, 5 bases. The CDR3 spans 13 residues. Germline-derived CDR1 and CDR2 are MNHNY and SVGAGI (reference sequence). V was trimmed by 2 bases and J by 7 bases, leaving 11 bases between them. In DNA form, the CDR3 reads TGTGCCAGCAGTTACACAGGACGAATTGAAGCTTTCTTT. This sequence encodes CASSYTGRIEAFF.

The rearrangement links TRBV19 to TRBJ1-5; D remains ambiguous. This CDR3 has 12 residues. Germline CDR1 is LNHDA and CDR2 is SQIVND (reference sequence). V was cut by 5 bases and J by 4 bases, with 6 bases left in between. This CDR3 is CASSPSNQPQHF. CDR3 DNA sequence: TGTGCCAGTAGTCCCAGTAATCAGCCCCAGCATTTT.